The subject of this entry is one TCR beta chain. Its antigen is as yet unknown. A sample-barcoded 5' primer and a J-beta primer mix were used in a second PCR of roughly 7 to 11 cycles. A template-switch adaptor containing 12 random nucleotides labeled each cDNA molecule. TCRdb analysed the 5' RACE reads with MiXCR anew, one entry per CDR3 protein. The repertoire holds some 1.5 million distinct CDR3 sequences, 28% seen once, with less than 9.5% in the top ten. These data originate in a study of blood T cells in healthy people across ages. Regarding the study as a whole: Strongly correlated with naive T cell percentage was TCR beta diversity.

It was approximately 10 milliliters of peripheral blood that were drawn from each donor. With V trimmed by 6 bases and J by 4 bases, 4 bases remained unmatched. CDR1 is SGHTA and CDR2 is FQGNSA in the germline V gene. The CDR3 runs 15 residues. Source material: blood. The rearrangement uses TRBV7-2 and TRBJ1-4, with 11 nucleotides matching TRBD1. The source of this sequence is a woman aged 25 to 39 in good health. This chain's CDR3 is CASRGGTGGNEKLFF. The CDR3 DNA is TGTGCCAGCAGGGGCGGGACAGGGGGTAATGAAAAACTGTTTTTT.